This T cell receptor beta chain is from a study of T cell changes during pregnancy in multiple sclerosis. The CDR3 has 17 amino acids. J gave up 5 bases and V 0 bases, and 6 bases lay outside the gene matches. CDR1 is SGHTA, CDR2 FQGTGA, per germline. Sequenced by immunoSEQ multiplex PCR; TCRdb stores in-frame clones only, minus some. The sample has under 75,000 clones, 80% to 95% seen once; the top ten hold less than 3.5%. The chain uses TRBV7-3 and TRBJ2-2; 10 nucleotides align to TRBD1. The sample in question was peripheral blood, obtained in the third trimester of pregnancy. The sequence came from a female donor in good health, enrolled as a control in a pregnancy study. The CDR3 loop is CASSLTWDRGRTGELFF. The CDR3 DNA follows: TGTGCCAGCAGCTTAACGTGGGACAGGGGAAGAACCGGGGAGCTGTTTTTT.